These 19 T cell receptor beta chains came from one sample sequenced in a study of vaccination effects on CD4 cells after COVID-19. Only in-frame clones appear in the TCRdb table, and some are missing; sequencing was by immunoSEQ multiplex PCR. The data show tens of thousands of clones, with over 65% seen just once and around 2.1% held by the top ten. Antigens for these TCRs are unknown. At the end of around eleven days of culture, CD4+ T cells were isolated. Each participant received a vaccine that was either BNT162b2 or mRNA-1273, given as two doses. The sequencing here drew on CD4+ T cells from PBMCs cultured without peptide, taken after COVID-19 vaccination. These receptor sequences come from a human donor who received a COVID-19 vaccine.

The J gene is TRBJ2-5, the V gene TRBV2; D gene uncertain. The CDR3 totals 11 residues. With 5 bases removed from V and 2 bases from J, the gap between germline ends came to 3 bases. Germline-derived CDR1 and CDR2 are SNHLY and FYNNEI. CDR3 amino acids: CASSTQETQYF. The CDR3 coding sequence is TGTGCCAGCAGTACACAAGAGACCCAGTACTTC.

The J gene is TRBJ2-3, the V gene TRBV20-1; D not resolved. Trimming took 4 bases from V and 5 from J, leaving 7 bases between them. The CDR3 loop spans 11 amino acids. Germline V gene data show CDR1 as DFQATT and CDR2 as SNEGSKA (reference sequence). The CDR3, as DNA: TGCAGTGCTATGAGTGGAGATACGCAGTATTTT. Translated: CSAMSGDTQYF.

This clone was seen more than once but under ten times. The chain has TRBV6-6 and TRBJ1-5; 8 bases align to TRBD1. The V and J ends lost 7 bases and 1 base, in that order; junction bases with no gene match: 3. The CDR3 has 14 amino acids. CDR1 is MNHNY, CDR2 SVGAGI, per germline (reference sequence). CDR3: CASKDRVSNQPQHF. DNA of the CDR3: TGTGCCAGCAAGGACAGGGTAAGCAATCAGCCCCAGCATTTT.

This clone occurred a few times. This chain connects TRBV3-1 (or the pseudogene TRBV3-2) to TRBJ1-2, with 7 bases that match TRBD1. This CDR3 comprises 15 residues. Per the germline V gene, CDR1 is LGHDT and CDR2 is YNNKEL (reference sequence). Losses at the gene ends were 1 base for V and 7 bases for J; bases not matched to a gene: 9. In DNA, the CDR3 is TGTGCCAGCAGCCAAGTTGACAGGGCGGGAATTGGCTACACCTTC. Its protein product is CASSQVDRAGIGYTF.

This clone has only a few counts. The chain links TRBV3-1 (or the pseudogene TRBV3-2) to TRBJ1-3, with no clear D. The CDR3 covers 14 residues. Germline CDR1 and CDR2: LGHDT and YNNKEL (reference sequence). V was pared by 3 bases and J by 0 bases, with 6 bases between. The DNA for the CDR3 is TGTGCCAGCAGCCAGGGAGCCTCTGGAAACACCATATATTTT. It specifies CASSQGASGNTIYF.

The chain recombines TRBV7-9 with TRBJ2-5; the match to TRBD2 covers 8 bases. Germline V lookup: CDR1 SEHNR, CDR2 FQNEAQ (reference sequence). Unmatched junction bases numbered 13, after V lost 2 bases and J lost 5 bases. The CDR3 runs 17 residues. The CDR3 reads CASSLWKGSGARETQYF. The DNA of the CDR3 is TGTGCCAGCAGCTTATGGAAGGGTAGCGGGGCTCGGGAGACCCAGTACTTC. The complete variable domain, with remaining parts taken from reference TRBV7-9 and TRBJ2-5, reads DTGVSQNPRHKITKRGQNVTFRCDPISEHNRLYWYRQTLGQGPEFLTYFQNEAQLEKSRLLSDRFSAERPKGSFSTLEIQRTEQGDSAMYLCASSLWKGSGARETQYFGPGTRLLVL.

This clone appeared a single time. This chain links TRBV30 with TRBJ2-6, with TRBD1 as a possible D gene (7 bases). The germline V and J ends were trimmed by 1 base and 0 bases, with 22 bases remaining between them. The CDR3 has 20 residues. Germline CDR1 is GTSNPN and CDR2 is SVGIG (reference sequence). The DNA of the CDR3 is TGTGCCTGGAGTGGGTATCCCGGCGGGACAGTAAACTCTGGGGCCAACGTCCTGACTTTC. This gives the protein CAWSGYPGGTVNSGANVLTF.

This chain connects TRBV13 to TRBJ1-5, with a tentative D call TRBD1 (5 bases). Germline assignment: CDR1 PRHDT and CDR2 FYEKMQ (reference sequence). V was clipped by 6 bases and J by 2 bases, with 17 bases between them. This CDR3 contains 16 residues. The CDR3 region is CASSRRLRGGNQPQHF. CDR3 nucleotide sequence: TGTGCCAGCAGTAGGAGGCTGAGGGGTGGCAATCAGCCCCAGCATTTT.

This clone was detected a few times. The DNA of the CDR3 is TGTGCCACCAGCACCCCTCTAGGAATGCGGTCAGGGACTGAAGCTTTCTTT. It is translated as CATSTPLGMRSGTEAFF. The J gene is TRBJ1-1, the V gene TRBV15; TRBD1 is a possible D gene (5 bases). Germline-derived CDR1 and CDR2 are LNHNV and YYDKDF (reference sequence). Trimming took 4 bases from V and 5 from J, leaving 23 bases between them. CDR3 length: 17 amino acids.

This sequence joins TRBV28 and TRBJ2-1, with TRBD1 matching 9 bases. The CDR3 contains 16 residues. The V gene's germline CDR1 is MDHEN and CDR2 SYDVKM. With 4 bases clipped from V and 8 bases from J, the junction kept 12 bases outside the gene matches. DNA of the CDR3: TGTGCCAGCAGTTCCCCAGGGACAGGGTTGTCTCATGAGCAGTTCTTC. The encoded protein is CASSSPGTGLSHEQFF.

The V call is TRBV30, the J call TRBJ1-2; unclear D gene. V lost 4 bases and J 2 bases, leaving 14 bases between the germline ends. CDR1 is GTSNPN, CDR2 SVGIG, per germline (reference sequence). The CDR3 has 14 amino acids. CDR3 sequence reads: CAWTRSAVNYGYTF. CDR3 nucleotide sequence: TGTGCCTGGACAAGGTCCGCAGTGAACTATGGCTACACCTTC.

In its sample, this clone was seen a few times. J is TRBJ2-7 and V is TRBV6-4, with TRBD1 as a possible D gene (5 bases). Between the trimmed V and J ends, which lost 0 bases and 4 bases, there was a span of 7 bases. This CDR3 has 13 amino acids. Per the germline V gene, CDR1 is MRHNA and CDR2 is SNTAGT. CDR3: CASSDSTAYEQYV. Here the CDR3 DNA reads TGTGCCAGCAGTGACTCGACAGCGTACGAGCAGTACGTC.

The rearrangement joins TRBV5-1 to TRBJ2-1; 8 bases align to TRBD1. Germline CDR1 and CDR2: SGHRS and YFSETQ. This CDR3 is built from 14 residues. V lost 0 bases to trimming and J lost 6 bases; unmatched junction nucleotides: 2. CDR3 sequence reads: CASSLGTGFNEQFF. CDR3 DNA: TGCGCCAGCAGCTTGGGGACAGGGTTCAATGAGCAGTTCTTC.

The chain uses TRBV19 and TRBJ1-2; the D gene is possibly TRBD1 (6 bases). V was pared by 7 bases and J by 0 bases, with 12 bases between. Germline CDR1 is LNHDA and CDR2 is SQIVND (reference sequence). This CDR3 is 14 amino acids long. The CDR3: CASNRDAANYGYTF. CDR3 DNA: TGTGCCAGTAACAGGGACGCGGCTAACTATGGCTACACCTTC. Drawing the rest from reference TRBV19 and TRBJ1-2, the complete variable domain is DGGITQSPKYLFRKEGQNVTLSCEQNLNHDAMYWYRQDPGQGLRLIYYSQIVNDFQKGDIAEGYSVSREKKESFPLTVTSAQKNPTAFYLCASNRDAANYGYTFGSGTRLTVV.

This clone was picked up one time. This chain uses TRBV25-1 with TRBJ2-3, with D perhaps matching TRBD1 or TRBD2 (6 bases each). V was clipped by 5 bases and J by 3 bases, with 12 bases between them. The germline CDR1 and CDR2 sequences are MGHDK and SYGVNS. This CDR3 is built from 14 residues. CDR3 bases: TGTGCCAGCAGTATCGGGGGCCCTACAGATACGCAGTATTTT. Its translation is CASSIGGPTDTQYF. Based on the CDR3 plus reference TRBV25-1 and TRBJ2-3, the full variable domain is EADIYQTPRYLVIGTGKKITLECSQTMGHDKMYWYQQDPGMELHLIHYSYGVNSTEKGDLSSESTVSRIRTEHFPLTLESARPSHTSQYLCASSIGGPTDTQYFGPGTRLTVL.

V usage is TRBV19 and J usage is TRBJ2-1, with 7 bases fitting TRBD1. Unmatched junction bases numbered 4, after V lost 7 bases and J lost 1 base. The CDR3 sequence is 14 residues long. The germline V gene encodes CDR1 LNHDA and CDR2 SQIVND (reference sequence). The chain's CDR3 is CASKGTASYNEQFF. For the CDR3, the DNA is TGTGCCAGTAAAGGGACAGCTTCCTACAATGAGCAGTTCTTC.

The rearrangement uses TRBV6-4 and TRBJ2-3; 14 positions agree with TRBD2. With V trimmed by 4 bases and J by 2 bases, 2 bases remained unmatched. This CDR3 contains 16 residues. Looked up from germline, CDR1 is MRHNA and CDR2 is SNTAGT. The CDR3 DNA reads TGTGCCAGCAGTGGACTAGCGGGGGGGCTCACAGATACGCAGTATTTT. This codes for CASSGLAGGLTDTQYF.

The chain combines TRBV29-1 with TRBJ1-2; no reliable D call. V lost 4 bases, J lost 4 bases, and 16 bases lay in between. The CDR3 totals 14 residues. Germline lookup yields CDR1 SQVTM and CDR2 ANQGSEA. This chain's CDR3 is CSVVVGPSGYGYTF. CDR3 bases: TGCAGCGTTGTTGTCGGGCCCTCGGGCTATGGCTACACCTTC.

This rearrangement joins TRBV5-6 to TRBJ2-1; D is perhaps TRBD1 (6 bases). Trimming removed 2 bases from V and 4 bases from J, with 16 bases in between. Germline V gene data show CDR1 as SGHDT and CDR2 as YYEEEE. This CDR3 region has 16 residues. The CDR3 bases are TGTGCCAGCAGCTTTAGTCAGGGGTACCTTTACAATGAGCAGTTCTTC. This encodes CASSFSQGYLYNEQFF.